One sample yielded the 2 T cell receptor beta chains listed below, sequenced in a study of cytomegalovirus exposure and HLA in healthy donors. Use of 60 Vbeta and 13 Jbeta primers characterized the PCR. The data were produced by immunoSEQ multiplex PCR, yet TCRdb's version contains in-frame clones alone and is incomplete. The table shows 100,000 to 150,000 clones, with about 84% occurring only once. The sequenced sample was PBMCs. All receptors come from a man aged 18 to 30 in good health and CMV-seropositive.

The rearrangement uses TRBV4-3 and TRBJ2-6; D may be TRBD2 (6 bases). Per germline, CDR1 LGHNA and CDR2 YSLEER. The CDR3 consists of 17 residues. V was pared by 0 bases and J by 0 bases, with 9 bases between. CDR3 protein: CASSQDLGGSGANVLTF. DNA of the CDR3: TGCGCCAGCAGCCAAGATTTGGGGGGCTCTGGGGCCAACGTCCTGACTTTC.

CDR3 sequence reads: CASSQRHGQGRVSKQFF. The DNA for the CDR3 is TGTGCCAGCAGCCAACGCCATGGACAGGGTAGGGTTTCGAAGCAGTTCTTC. V usage is TRBV11-3 and J usage is TRBJ2-1; 8 bases map to TRBD1. This CDR3 region has 17 residues. CDR1 SGHNT and CDR2 YENEEA come from the germline V gene. With V trimmed by 5 bases and J by 11 bases, 20 bases remained unmatched.